This is a list of T cell receptor beta chains from one sample in a study of T cells in Graves' hyperthyroidism and ophthalmopathy. TCRdb ran MiXCR on the multiplex PCR reads and lists one entry per CDR3 protein. The table records a few hundred thousand distinct CDR3 sequences, 46% of them present only once. Sample: peripheral blood or thyroid tissue (not recorded which). The receptors originated from a woman aged 18-29 years with Graves' hyperthyroidism. Both conserved end residues are part of each CDR3. The D gene is left open where the match is weak. Clone size is given for some rows only: seen once, a few or many times, or a class if the clone is expanded.

- TRBJ2-5 TRBV7-3 - CASTLEDRETQYF TGTGCCAGCACCTTAGAAGACAGGGAGACCCAGTACTTC
- TRBJ1-4 TRBV7-2 - CASSLRAGTSNEKLFF TGTGCCAGCAGCCTCCGGGCTGGGACTTCTAATGAAAAACTGTTTTTT
- TRBJ2-7 TRBV29-1 - CSVSAIPGIEQYF TGCAGCGTTAGTGCTATCCCGGGAATCGAGCAGTACTTC
- TRBJ1-4 TRBV7-3 - CASRGQSNTEKLFF TGTGCCAGCAGAGGACAATCGAACACTGAAAAACTGTTTTTT
- TRBJ2-5 TRBV11-3 once CASSLAWAEETQYF TGTGCCAGCAGCTTAGCGTGGGCCGAAGAGACCCAGTACTTC
- TRBJ1-2 TRBV5-8 many CASSLGGDDSRRSYTF TGTGCCAGCAGCTTGGGCGGGGACGACTCGCGGCGGAGTTACACCTTC
TRBD1 TRBJ1-2 TRBV20-1 many CSASRQGERYGYTF TGCAGTGCTAGTAGACAGGGGGAAAGATATGGCTACACCTTC
- TRBJ1-4 TRBV7-2 few CASSLTKGRDNEKLFF TGTGCCAGCAGCTTAACTAAAGGCAGGGATAATGAAAAACTGTTTTTT
- TRBJ2-7 TRBV18 - CASSPEVDSYEQYF TGTGCCAGCTCACCAGAGGTCGACTCCTACGAGCAGTACTTC
- TRBJ2-3 TRBV5-1 - CASSHSSSQYF TGCGCCAGCAGCCACTCTAGCTCGCAGTATTTT
- TRBJ2-5 TRBV20-1 many CSATKDYPQETQYF TGCAGTGCTACCAAGGACTACCCCCAAGAGACCCAGTACTTC
- TRBJ2-5 TRBV12-3/TRBV12-4 - CASSYPRVGKTQYF TGTGCCAGCAGTTACCCCAGGGTGGGAAAGACCCAGTACTTC
- TRBJ2-6 TRBV18 few CASSLTGGSSGANVLTF TGTGCCAGCTCACTGACAGGAGGAAGCTCTGGGGCCAACGTCCTGACTTTC
- TRBJ1-1 TRBV29-1 - CSVRRAANTEAFF TGCAGCGTTAGGCGGGCGGCAAACACTGAAGCTTTCTTT
- TRBJ1-2 TRBV25-1 - CASSEKRDYGYTF TGTGCCAGCAGTGAAAAGCGGGACTATGGCTACACCTTC
TRBD1 TRBJ1-2 TRBV10-3 - CAIGRSQGYYGYTF TGTGCCATCGGGAGATCACAGGGGTACTATGGCTACACCTTC
- TRBJ2-3 TRBV7-9 - CASSLYLGEDTQYF TGTGCCAGCAGCTTATACCTAGGGGAAGATACGCAGTATTTT
- TRBJ2-7 TRBV3-1 - CASSHRQPGEEQYF TGTGCCAGCAGCCATAGACAACCGGGTGAGGAGCAGTACTTC
TRBD2 TRBJ2-7 TRBV29-1 few CSVEVLGLAGYEQYF TGCAGCGTGGAAGTATTGGGACTAGCGGGATACGAGCAGTACTTC
- TRBJ1-3 TRBV7-8 - CASSRERSSGNTIYF TGTGCCAGCAGCAGAGAGAGGAGCTCTGGAAACACCATATATTTT
- TRBJ2-7 TRBV12-5 many CASGLWTNLSYEQYF TGTGCTAGTGGTTTGTGGACTAACCTCTCCTACGAGCAGTACTTC
TRBD2 TRBJ2-7 TRBV2 few CASIGLAGGFREQYF TGTGCCAGCATCGGACTAGCGGGAGGGTTTCGTGAGCAGTACTTC
- TRBJ1-3 TRBV6-2/TRBV6-3 few CASSYESGDTIYF TGTGCCAGCAGTTACGAATCCGGGGACACCATATATTTT
- TRBJ2-3 TRBV10-2 - CASSESPVHADTQYF TGCGCCAGCAGTGAGAGTCCCGTCCACGCAGATACGCAGTATTTT
- TRBJ2-7 TRBV10-3 many CAISVDSSSYEQYF TGTGCCATCAGTGTCGACAGTAGCTCCTACGAGCAGTACTTC
TRBD1 TRBJ1-2 TRBV5-4 many CASSLVQGADGYTF TGTGCCAGCAGCTTGGTGCAGGGGGCTGATGGCTACACCTTC
- TRBJ1-1 TRBV20-1 - CSAREGHPGTEAFF TGCAGTGCCCGAGAGGGACACCCCGGGACTGAAGCTTTCTTT
TRBD1 TRBJ2-2 TRBV2 once CATSSRDRRELFF TGTGCTACTAGCAGTAGGGACAGGCGGGAGCTGTTTTTT
- TRBJ2-7 TRBV20-1 - CSASAQAEQCF TGCAGTGCTAGTGCCCAGGCCGAGCAGTGCTTC
TRBD1 TRBJ2-2 TRBV15 many CATRAQGPTGELFF TGTGCCACCAGGGCACAGGGGCCGACCGGGGAGCTGTTTTTT
- TRBJ1-5 TRBV12-3/TRBV12-4 many CASSQGPNQPQHF TGTGCCAGCAGTCAGGGGCCGAATCAGCCCCAGCATTTT
TRBD1 TRBJ2-7 TRBV10-3 - CAISEGQGAGNEQYF TGTGCCATCAGTGAGGGACAGGGGGCGGGAAACGAGCAGTACTTC
- TRBJ1-1 TRBV24-1 many CATTPPPRTAENTEAFF TGTGCCACCACACCCCCCCCTCGGACAGCCGAGAACACTGAAGCTTTCTTT
TRBD1 TRBJ1-1 TRBV7-2 - CASSGTGAQAEAFF TGTGCCAGCAGCGGGACAGGGGCGCAGGCTGAAGCTTTCTTT
- TRBJ2-5 TRBV11-2 - CASSLAGSRKTQYF TGTGCCAGCAGCTTAGCTGGGAGTCGGAAGACCCAGTACTTC
TRBD1 TRBJ1-1 TRBV12-3/TRBV12-4 many CASSQTGLAEAFF TGTGCCAGCAGTCAGACAGGGTTAGCTGAAGCTTTCTTT
- TRBJ1-5 TRBV27 few CASRLYSNQPQHF TGTGCCAGCAGACTCTATAGCAATCAGCCCCAGCATTTT
TRBD2 TRBJ2-1 TRBV29-1 few CSVVGPVGRAYNEQFF TGCAGCGTTGTCGGGCCCGTCGGGAGGGCCTACAATGAGCAGTTCTTC
- TRBJ2-2 TRBV15 many CATSRDSALINLFTGELFF TGTGCCACCAGCAGAGATTCCGCACTCATCAACCTATTCACCGGGGAGCTGTTTTTT
TRBD2 TRBJ2-4 TRBV6-5 few CAISYKAGGAKNIQYF TGTGCCATCAGTTACAAAGCGGGAGGGGCCAAAAACATTCAGTACTTC
TRBD2 TRBJ2-7 TRBV3-1 many CASSQALGRGEQYF TGTGCCAGCAGCCAAGCCCTGGGGAGGGGCGAGCAGTACTTC